These T cell receptor beta chains were read from a single sample in a study of T cell responses to AZD1222 COVID-19 vaccine. Only in-frame clones appear in the TCRdb table, and some are missing; sequencing was by immunoSEQ multiplex PCR. The sample holds about 180,000 clones, 70% to 90% seen once. The material sequenced was peripheral blood, taken on day 0 of AZD1222 vaccination. Receptors were obtained from an adult in good health. Both conserved end residues are part of each CDR3. Each record gives: clone size, V gene, D gene, CDR3 length, J gene, CDR3 protein, CDR3 DNA. A D gene is named only where the DNA matches it firmly. Size values are once, few and many counts, or a class for expanded clones, and some rows have none.

-	TRBV28	-	14	TRBJ1-1	CASSFRGGHTEAFF	TGTGCCAGCAGTTTCCGCGGGGGGCACACTGAAGCTTTCTTT
-	TRBV19	TRBD1	14	TRBJ2-7	CASSIPGQGDEQYF	TGTGCCAGTAGTATTCCAGGACAGGGCGACGAGCAGTACTTC
-	TRBV30	-	13	TRBJ1-6	CAWSVEDNSPLHF	TGTGCCTGGAGTGTGGAAGATAATTCACCCCTCCACTTT
-	TRBV24-1	-	18	TRBJ2-3	CATSDSPPLIPNRHTQYF	TGTGCCACCAGTGATTCACCTCCACTTATCCCTAACAGGCATACGCAGTATTTT
-	TRBV9	-	15	TRBJ1-5	CASSGSQGTNQPQHF	TGTGCCAGCAGCGGTAGTCAGGGGACTAATCAGCCCCAGCATTTT
once	TRBV7-2	-	14	TRBJ1-2	CASSSFQRGSGYTF	TGTGCCAGCAGCTCTTTTCAGAGGGGGAGCGGCTACACCTTC
-	TRBV11-2	TRBD1	13	TRBJ1-1	CASSPGTATGAFF	TGTGCCAGCAGCCCCGGGACAGCGACGGGTGCTTTCTTT
-	TRBV11-2	TRBD1	18	TRBJ2-5	CASTLGKTGSRVGETQYF	TGTGCCAGCACCTTGGGCAAGACAGGGTCTCGGGTCGGGGAGACCCAGTACTTC
-	TRBV14	TRBD2	17	TRBJ2-1	CASSHWRGSTAYNEQFF	TGTGCCAGCAGCCATTGGCGGGGGAGCACAGCCTACAATGAGCAGTTCTTC
few	TRBV5-4	-	16	TRBJ2-5	CASSLGGKRGGETQYF	TGTGCCAGCAGCTTAGGTGGGAAGCGAGGGGGAGAGACCCAGTACTTC
-	TRBV3-1/TRBV3-2	-	13	TRBJ2-5	CASSQGGQETQYF	TGTGCCAGCAGCCAAGGAGGGCAAGAGACCCAGTACTTC
-	TRBV6-1	-	15	TRBJ2-5	CASSDFYRSQETQYF	TGTGCCAGCAGTGATTTTTACAGGAGCCAAGAGACCCAGTACTTC
-	TRBV3-1/TRBV3-2	-	14	TRBJ1-1	CASSQWDKNTEAFF	TGTGCCAGCAGCCAATGGGACAAGAACACTGAAGCTTTCTTT
-	TRBV9	-	16	TRBJ1-4	CASSAPRGTTNEKLFF	TGTGCCAGCAGCGCGCCCAGGGGTACAACTAATGAAAAACTGTTTTTT
-	TRBV28	TRBD1	14	TRBJ1-2	CASILAGQGPGQTF	TGTGCCAGCATCCTAGCGGGACAGGGTCCGGGCCAGACCTTC
-	TRBV19	-	14	TRBJ2-7	CASSRHGGTYEQYF	TGTGCCAGTAGTAGGCACGGGGGAACCTACGAGCAGTACTTC
few	TRBV4-1	TRBD1	14	TRBJ1-5	CASSPGQGEAPQHF	TGCGCCAGCAGCCCCGGACAGGGGGAAGCGCCCCAGCATTTT
once	TRBV30	TRBD1	13	TRBJ1-2	CAWLQDRAGGYTF	TGTGCCTGGCTACAGGACAGGGCTGGTGGCTACACCTTC
-	TRBV27	TRBD2	15	TRBJ2-1	CASSLRLAGTQEQFF	TGTGCCAGCAGTCTTAGACTAGCGGGAACACAGGAGCAGTTCTTC
-	TRBV11-2	TRBD2	13	TRBJ2-7	CASSITGGDEQYF	TGTGCCAGCAGCATCACTGGGGGGGACGAGCAGTACTTC
once	TRBV18	-	15	TRBJ1-2	CASSPGAGPNYGYTF	TGTGCCAGCTCACCCGGGGCAGGGCCCAACTATGGCTACACCTTC
-	TRBV19	-	15	TRBJ2-7	CASSIDSDSSYEQYF	TGTGCCAGTAGTATAGACTCTGACAGTTCCTACGAGCAGTACTTC
-	TRBV10-1	TRBD2	15	TRBJ2-7	CASSESGRGNNEQYF	TGCGCCAGCAGTGAGTCCGGGCGGGGGAATAACGAGCAGTACTTC
-	TRBV7-2	TRBD1	17	TRBJ1-3	CASSSPTGKISGNTIYF	TGTGCCAGCAGCTCGCCGACAGGGAAGATCTCTGGAAACACCATATATTTT
-	TRBV12-5	-	15	TRBJ1-1	CASGPLIVGDTEAFF	TGTGCTAGTGGTCCCCTTATCGTCGGAGACACTGAAGCTTTCTTT
-	TRBV4-3	-	15	TRBJ1-3	CASSQSRQSGNTIYF	TGCGCCAGCAGCCAATCTCGGCAGTCTGGAAACACCATATATTTT
-	TRBV29-1	TRBD1	14	TRBJ2-5	CSGIQGAGGETQYF	TGCAGCGGAATTCAGGGGGCGGGTGGAGAGACCCAGTACTTC
-	TRBV2	-	13	TRBJ2-5	CASRAFGQETQYF	TGTGCCAGCAGGGCGTTCGGGCAAGAGACCCAGTACTTC
once	TRBV27	-	15	TRBJ1-6	CASGLAGSFNSPLHF	TGTGCCAGCGGACTCGCCGGGAGCTTCAATTCACCCCTCCACTTT
-	TRBV28	-	13	TRBJ1-2	CASSFNLNYGYTF	TGTGCCAGCAGTTTTAACCTTAACTATGGCTACACCTTC
-	TRBV30	-	13	TRBJ2-1	CAWRQDFYNEQFF	TGTGCCTGGAGGCAGGACTTTTACAATGAGCAGTTCTTC
-	TRBV3-1/TRBV3-2	-	16	TRBJ2-3	CASRQDRHPVGDTQYF	TGTGCCAGCAGGCAAGACAGGCATCCCGTGGGGGATACGCAGTATTTT
-	TRBV27	-	15	TRBJ2-7	CASSSSRQFSYEQYF	TGTGCCAGCAGTTCCTCACGACAGTTCTCCTACGAGCAGTACTTC
-	TRBV7-9	-	14	TRBJ2-5	CASSLWSGQETQYF	TGTGCCAGCAGCTTATGGTCAGGGCAAGAGACCCAGTACTTC
-	TRBV7-2	TRBD1	15	TRBJ2-2	CASSLTGVNTGELFF	TGTGCCAGCAGCTTAACAGGGGTGAACACCGGGGAGCTGTTTTTT
once	TRBV9	TRBD1	14	TRBJ1-3	CASRQGEAGNTIYF	TGTGCCAGCCGGCAGGGGGAAGCTGGAAACACCATATATTTT
-	TRBV19	-	13	TRBJ2-7	CASSIVRGYEQYF	TGTGCCAGTAGTATAGTGAGGGGATACGAGCAGTACTTC
-	TRBV9	-	13	TRBJ2-5	CASSVGGTETQYF	TGTGCCAGCAGCGTAGGGGGAACAGAGACCCAGTACTTC
-	TRBV27	TRBD1	15	TRBJ2-7	CASSFRGQGTYEQYF	TGTGCCAGCAGTTTCCGGGGACAGGGCACCTACGAGCAGTACTTC
few	TRBV3-1/TRBV3-2	-	14	TRBJ1-2	CASSQVEETYGYTF	TGTGCCAGCAGCCAAGTCGAGGAGACCTATGGCTACACCTTC
-	TRBV28	-	13	TRBJ1-5	CATQDSTNQPQHF	TGTGCCACCCAGGACAGCACCAATCAGCCCCAGCATTTT
once	TRBV29-1	-	12	TRBJ2-1	CSVGRGGNEQFF	TGCAGCGTTGGGAGGGGAGGAAATGAGCAGTTCTTC
-	TRBV6-5	-	15	TRBJ1-5	CASSADLSSNQPQHF	TGTGCCAGCAGCGCGGACCTTTCTAGCAATCAGCCCCAGCATTTT
-	TRBV30	TRBD2	15	TRBJ2-1	CAWSVGLAGYNEQFF	TGTGCCTGGAGTGTAGGCCTAGCGGGATACAATGAGCAGTTCTTC
-	TRBV5-8	-	13	TRBJ1-5	CASSLVGGQPQHF	TGTGCCAGCAGCTTGGTAGGTGGTCAGCCCCAGCATTTT
-	TRBV5-1	-	15	TRBJ2-1	CASSLVRDSYNEQFF	TGCGCCAGCAGCTTGGTACGGGACTCCTACAATGAGCAGTTCTTC
once	TRBV6-5	TRBD2	15	TRBJ2-3	CASRGAGGSTDTQYF	TGTGCCAGCAGGGGCGCGGGGGGCAGCACAGATACGCAGTATTTT
-	TRBV4-3	-	17	TRBJ2-7	CASSLSTGGASFYEQYF	TGCGCCAGCAGCCTCTCGACGGGGGGCGCTTCTTTCTACGAGCAGTACTTC
-	TRBV10-3	-	13	TRBJ1-3	CAIRVLSGNTIYF	TGTGCCATCCGGGTTCTCTCTGGAAACACCATATATTTT
-	TRBV11-1	-	15	TRBJ1-4	CASTKTDATNEKLFF	TGTGCCAGCACGAAAACGGATGCAACTAATGAAAAACTGTTTTTT
-	TRBV2	-	11	TRBJ1-2	CARSTVDGYTF	TGTGCCAGGTCGACAGTCGATGGCTACACCTTC
-	TRBV27	TRBD1	14	TRBJ1-5	CASSPGTGYQPQHF	TGTGCCAGCAGTCCAGGGACAGGGTATCAGCCCCAGCATTTT
-	TRBV18	-	16	TRBJ1-3	CASSPMSLSSGNTIYF	TGTGCCAGCTCACCCATGTCGTTAAGCTCTGGAAACACCATATATTTT
-	TRBV5-4	-	15	TRBJ2-1	CASSWDTYLYNEQFF	TGTGCCAGCAGCTGGGACACATACTTATACAATGAGCAGTTCTTC